Sequencing of this T cell receptor beta chain was carried out in a study of blood T cell repertoires in COVID-19. Background on the study: Acute and convalescent COVID-19 specimens originated in the United States, Italy and Spain.

Produced via immunoSEQ multiplex PCR; TCRdb's table is partial and in-frame only. The sample shows roughly 70,000 clones, approximately 83% of them seen only once. CDR1 is SNHLY, CDR2 FYNNEI, per germline. The CDR3 is 15 residues long. The V and J ends lost 6 bases and 2 bases, in that order; junction bases with no gene match: 5. This sequence originates from a human donor in a cohort sampled during active COVID-19. Sequencing input: peripheral blood. This chain links TRBV2 with TRBJ1-4; 8 nucleotides line up with TRBD1. CDR3: CASRQQGVTNEKLFF. For the CDR3, the DNA is TGTGCCAGCAGACAACAGGGGGTCACTAATGAAAAACTGTTTTTT.